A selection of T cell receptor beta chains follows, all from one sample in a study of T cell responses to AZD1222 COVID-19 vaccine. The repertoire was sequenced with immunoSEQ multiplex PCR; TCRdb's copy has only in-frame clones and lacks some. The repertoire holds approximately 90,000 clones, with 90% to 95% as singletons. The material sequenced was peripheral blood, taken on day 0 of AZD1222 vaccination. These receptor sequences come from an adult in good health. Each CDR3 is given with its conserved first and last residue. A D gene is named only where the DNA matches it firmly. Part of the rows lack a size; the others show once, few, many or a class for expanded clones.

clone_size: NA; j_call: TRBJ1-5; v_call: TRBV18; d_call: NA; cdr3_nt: TGTGCCAGCTCACAAGGGTCGAATAGCAATCAGCCCCAGCATTTT; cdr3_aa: CASSQGSNSNQPQHF
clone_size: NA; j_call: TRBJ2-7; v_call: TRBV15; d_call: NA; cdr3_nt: TGTGCCACCAGCAGAGATCAGGGTTACGAGCAGTACTTC; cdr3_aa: CATSRDQGYEQYF
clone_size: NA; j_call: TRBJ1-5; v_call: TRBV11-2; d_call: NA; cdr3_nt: TGTGCCAGCAGCTTCTATAGCAATCAGCCCCAGCATTTT; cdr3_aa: CASSFYSNQPQHF
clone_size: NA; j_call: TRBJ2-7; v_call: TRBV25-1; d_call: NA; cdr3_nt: TGTGCCAGCAGTGACCTCGCGCCGTACGAGCAGTACTTC; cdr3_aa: CASSDLAPYEQYF
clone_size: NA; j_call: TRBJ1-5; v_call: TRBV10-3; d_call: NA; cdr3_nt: TGTGCCATCAGCTCTGACAGCTATAATCAGCCCCAGCATTTT; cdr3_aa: CAISSDSYNQPQHF
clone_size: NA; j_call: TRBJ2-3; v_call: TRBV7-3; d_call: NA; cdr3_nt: TGTGCCAGCAGCACGGGACTGATCACAGATACGCAGTATTTT; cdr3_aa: CASSTGLITDTQYF
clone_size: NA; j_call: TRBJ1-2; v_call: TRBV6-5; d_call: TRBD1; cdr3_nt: TGTGCCAGCAGTTACTTAGGACAGGGGGCCTATGGCTACACCTTC; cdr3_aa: CASSYLGQGAYGYTF
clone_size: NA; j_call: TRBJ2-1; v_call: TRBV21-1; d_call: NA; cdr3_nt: TGTGCCAGCCCCGGGAAGTTCTTC; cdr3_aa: CASPGKFF
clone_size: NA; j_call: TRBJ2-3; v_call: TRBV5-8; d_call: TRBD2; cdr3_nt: TGTGCCAGCAGCTTGGCCGGCGGGAGCCCAGATACGCAGTATTTT; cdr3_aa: CASSLAGGSPDTQYF
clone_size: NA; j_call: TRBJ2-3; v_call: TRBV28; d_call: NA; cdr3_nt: TGTGCCAGCAGTCTGAAGAGCACAGATACGCAGTATTTT; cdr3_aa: CASSLKSTDTQYF
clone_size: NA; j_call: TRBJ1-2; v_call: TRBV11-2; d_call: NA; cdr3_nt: TGTGCCAGCAGCTTAGTTAAATATGGCTACACCTTC; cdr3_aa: CASSLVKYGYTF
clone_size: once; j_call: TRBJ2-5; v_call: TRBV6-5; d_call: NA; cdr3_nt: TGTGCCAGCAGTTACTCGGGGCCAATCAAAGAGACCCAGTACTTC; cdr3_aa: CASSYSGPIKETQYF
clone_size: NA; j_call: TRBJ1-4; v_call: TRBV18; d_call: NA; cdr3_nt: TGTGCCAGCTCTGCGGGACAACCAACTAATGAAAAACTGTTTTTT; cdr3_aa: CASSAGQPTNEKLFF
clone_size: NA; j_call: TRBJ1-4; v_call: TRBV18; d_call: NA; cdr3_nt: TGTGCCAGCTCACCACCGTCCCGGGGTGCAACTAATGAAAAACTGTTTTTT; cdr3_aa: CASSPPSRGATNEKLFF
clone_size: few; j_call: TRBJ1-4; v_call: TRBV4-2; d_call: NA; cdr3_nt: TGTGCCAGCAGCCAAGAGGACAGCCAGAATGAAAAACTGTTTTTT; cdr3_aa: CASSQEDSQNEKLFF
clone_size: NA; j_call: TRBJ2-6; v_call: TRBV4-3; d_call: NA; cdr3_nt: TGCGCCAGCAGCCAAGAGGGGTTTACTGGGGCCAACGTCCTGACTTTC; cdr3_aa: CASSQEGFTGANVLTF
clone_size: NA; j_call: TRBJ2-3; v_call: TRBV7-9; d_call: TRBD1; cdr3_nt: TGTGCCAGCAGCTCAGGGGACAGGGGAGGGGATACGCAGTATTTT; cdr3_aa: CASSSGDRGGDTQYF
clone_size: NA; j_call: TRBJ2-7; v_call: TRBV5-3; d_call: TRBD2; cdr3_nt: TGTGCCAGAAGCTGTGGACTAGCGGTCTCCTACGAGCAGTACTTC; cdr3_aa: CARSCGLAVSYEQYF
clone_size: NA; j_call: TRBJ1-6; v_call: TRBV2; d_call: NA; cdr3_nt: TGTGCCAGCAGTGCTCAGGGAGCAAATAATTCACCCCTCCACTTT; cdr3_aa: CASSAQGANNSPLHF
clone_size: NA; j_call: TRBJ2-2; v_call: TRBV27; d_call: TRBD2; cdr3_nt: TGTGCCAGCGCCGGGAGGCATAGCGGGAGTGGGGCCGGGGAGCTGTTTTTT; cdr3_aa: CASAGRHSGSGAGELFF
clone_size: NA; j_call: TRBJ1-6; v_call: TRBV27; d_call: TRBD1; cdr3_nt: TGTGCCAGCCGGACAGGGGGATCCTATAATTCACCCCTCCACTTT; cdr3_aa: CASRTGGSYNSPLHF
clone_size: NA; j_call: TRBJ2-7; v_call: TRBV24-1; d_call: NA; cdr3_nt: TGTGCCACCAGTGATTTGCCCCCGAGCGGGCCTTTTAACTACGAGCAGTACTTC; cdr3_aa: CATSDLPPSGPFNYEQYF
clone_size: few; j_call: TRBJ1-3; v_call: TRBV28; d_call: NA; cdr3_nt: TGTGCCAGCAGCTCTTACACTTTATCCTCTGGAAACACCATATATTTT; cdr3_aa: CASSSYTLSSGNTIYF
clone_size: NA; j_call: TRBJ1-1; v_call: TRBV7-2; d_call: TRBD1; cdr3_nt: TGTGCCAGCAGCCTGACAGGGTGGAACACTGAAGCTTTCTTT; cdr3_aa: CASSLTGWNTEAFF
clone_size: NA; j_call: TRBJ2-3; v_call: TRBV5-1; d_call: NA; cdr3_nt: TGCGCCAGCAGCTTGGCCGCCACAGATACGCAGTATTTT; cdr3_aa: CASSLAATDTQYF
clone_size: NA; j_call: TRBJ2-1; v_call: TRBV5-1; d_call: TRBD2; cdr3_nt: TGCGCCAGCAGCTTCGGGGGAGGGCGGGGTGAGCAGTTCTTC; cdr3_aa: CASSFGGGRGEQFF
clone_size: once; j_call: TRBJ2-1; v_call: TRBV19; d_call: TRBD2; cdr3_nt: TGTGCCAGTAGTCCCCAGGCACTAGCGGCCTACAATGAGCAGTTCTTC; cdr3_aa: CASSPQALAAYNEQFF
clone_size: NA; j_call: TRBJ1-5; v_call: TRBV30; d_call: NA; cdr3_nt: TGTGCCTGGAGTGTACATGGGGGGGCTCGGGGCAATCAGCCCCAGCATTTT; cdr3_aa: CAWSVHGGARGNQPQHF
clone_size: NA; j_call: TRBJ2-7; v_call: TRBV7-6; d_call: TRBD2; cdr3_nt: TGTGCCAGCAGCTTAGGGACTAGCGGAATCGTGGAGCAGTACTTC; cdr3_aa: CASSLGTSGIVEQYF
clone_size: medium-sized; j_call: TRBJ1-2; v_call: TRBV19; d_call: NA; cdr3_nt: TGTGCCAGTAGTAATCAGCCGGGCGGCTATGGCTACACCTTC; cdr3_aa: CASSNQPGGYGYTF
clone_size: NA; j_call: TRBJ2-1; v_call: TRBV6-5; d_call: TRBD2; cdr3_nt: TGTGCCAGCAGTTACCGCATAGCGGGGGGCCTCAATGAGCAGTTCTTC; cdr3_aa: CASSYRIAGGLNEQFF
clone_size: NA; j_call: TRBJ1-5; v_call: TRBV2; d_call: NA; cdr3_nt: TGTGCCAGCAGTGCAGGGTATGAGCAGCCCCAGCATTTT; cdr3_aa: CASSAGYEQPQHF
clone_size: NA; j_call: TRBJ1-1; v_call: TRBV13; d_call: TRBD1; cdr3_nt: TGTGCCAGCAGCCCTATCCGGGACAGGGGAACGAACACTGAAGCTTTCTTT; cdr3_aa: CASSPIRDRGTNTEAFF
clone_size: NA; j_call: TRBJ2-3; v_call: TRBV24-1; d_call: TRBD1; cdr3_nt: TGTGCCACCAGTGATCCCGGACAGGGTGGCACAGATACGCAGTATTTT; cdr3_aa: CATSDPGQGGTDTQYF
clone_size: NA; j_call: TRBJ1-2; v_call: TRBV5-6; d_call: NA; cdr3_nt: TGTGCCAGCAGCTTGGACAGGGAACGGTTTGACTATGGCTACACCTTC; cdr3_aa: CASSLDRERFDYGYTF
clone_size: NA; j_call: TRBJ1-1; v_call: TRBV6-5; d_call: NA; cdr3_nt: TGTGCCAGCAGTTTCTACGGTGAAGCTTTCTTT; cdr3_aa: CASSFYGEAFF
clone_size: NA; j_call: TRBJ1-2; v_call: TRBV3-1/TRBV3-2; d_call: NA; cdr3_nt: TGTGCCAGCAGCCAAGATTTGGCAGGGAGTAATGGCTACACCTTC; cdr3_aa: CASSQDLAGSNGYTF
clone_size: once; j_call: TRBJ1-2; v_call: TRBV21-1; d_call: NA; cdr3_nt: TGTGCCAGCAGCAACGAAGATGGCTACACCTTC; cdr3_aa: CASSNEDGYTF
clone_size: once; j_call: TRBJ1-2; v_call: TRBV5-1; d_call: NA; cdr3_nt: TGCGCCAGCAGCTTGATCAAGGAGATGGGCTACACCTTC; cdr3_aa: CASSLIKEMGYTF
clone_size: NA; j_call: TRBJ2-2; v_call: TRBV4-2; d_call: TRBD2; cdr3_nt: TGTGCCAGCAGCCAAGTCCCTAGCGGGAGGGCCCCCGGGGAGCTGTTTTTT; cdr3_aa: CASSQVPSGRAPGELFF
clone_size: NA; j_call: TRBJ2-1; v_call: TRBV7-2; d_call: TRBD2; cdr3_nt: TGTGCCAGCAGTCTTACTAGCGGGAGGTCTTACAATGAGCAGTTCTTC; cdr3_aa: CASSLTSGRSYNEQFF
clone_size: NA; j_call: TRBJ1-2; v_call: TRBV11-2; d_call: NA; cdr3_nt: TGTGCCGCCCAGGGTCCGGGGGCAGGTTATGGCTACACCTTC; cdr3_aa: CAAQGPGAGYGYTF
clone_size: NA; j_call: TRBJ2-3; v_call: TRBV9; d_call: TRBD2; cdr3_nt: TGTGCCAGCAGCGTCCGACCGACTAGCGGGGGGGCAGATACGCAGTATTTT; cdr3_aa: CASSVRPTSGGADTQYF
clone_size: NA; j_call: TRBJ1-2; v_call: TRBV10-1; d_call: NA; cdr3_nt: TGCGCCAGCAGAGATTCCAGTGTGGCTGATAAGAGGGGAGATGGCTACACCTTC; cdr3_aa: CASRDSSVADKRGDGYTF
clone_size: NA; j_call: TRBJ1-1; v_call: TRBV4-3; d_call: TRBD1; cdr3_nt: TGCGCCAGCAGCCAGTATGACAGGGGCAAAGCTTTCTTT; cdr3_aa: CASSQYDRGKAFF
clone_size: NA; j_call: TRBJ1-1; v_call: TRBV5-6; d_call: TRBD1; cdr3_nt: TGTGCCAGCAGCTTGAGAGACAGGGGAGCTGCTGAAGCTTTCTTT; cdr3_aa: CASSLRDRGAAEAFF
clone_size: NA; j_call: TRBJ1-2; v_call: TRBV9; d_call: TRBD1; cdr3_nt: TGTGCCAGCAGCGGCAAGGGACAGCTGGGGTATGGCTACACCTTC; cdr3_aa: CASSGKGQLGYGYTF
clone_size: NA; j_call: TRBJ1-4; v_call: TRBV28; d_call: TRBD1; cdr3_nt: TGTGCCAGCCTACGTGGGGGACAGTCTCATGAAAAACTGTTTTTT; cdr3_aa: CASLRGGQSHEKLFF
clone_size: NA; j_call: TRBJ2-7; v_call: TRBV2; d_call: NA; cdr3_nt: TGTGCCAGCAATAGGGCAGGGGTTTCCTACGAGCAGTACTTC; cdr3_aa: CASNRAGVSYEQYF
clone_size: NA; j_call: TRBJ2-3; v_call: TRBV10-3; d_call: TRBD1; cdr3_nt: TGTGCCATCAGTGATCGGACAGGGTCCACCACAGATACGCAGTATTTT; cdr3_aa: CAISDRTGSTTDTQYF
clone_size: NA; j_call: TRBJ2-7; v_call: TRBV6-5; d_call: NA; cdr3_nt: TGTGCCAGCAGTTACTCGGGGAGCTCCTCCTACGAGCAGTACTTC; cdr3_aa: CASSYSGSSSYEQYF
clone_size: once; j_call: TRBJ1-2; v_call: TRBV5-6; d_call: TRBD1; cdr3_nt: TGTGCCAGCAGCCGTACAGGGCCCAGGGGGCGATATAACTATGGCTACACCTTC; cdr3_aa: CASSRTGPRGRYNYGYTF
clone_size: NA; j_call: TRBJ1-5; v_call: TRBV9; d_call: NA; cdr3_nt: TGTGCCAGCAGCCCCGGGGCTGAGGGTCAGCCCCAGCATTTT; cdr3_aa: CASSPGAEGQPQHF
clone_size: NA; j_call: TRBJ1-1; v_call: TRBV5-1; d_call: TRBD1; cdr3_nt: TGCGCCAGCTCAGGACAGGGAAACACTGAAGCTTTCTTT; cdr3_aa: CASSGQGNTEAFF
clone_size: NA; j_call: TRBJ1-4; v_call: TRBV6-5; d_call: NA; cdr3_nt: TGTGCCAGCAGCAACTTTCTAGAGGGCCGAGAAAAACTGTTTTTT; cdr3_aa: CASSNFLEGREKLFF